This T cell receptor (beta chain) is drawn from a study of cytomegalovirus exposure and HLA in healthy donors. Study context: The study's early data release held some 85 million unique TCRs from HLA-typed donors. Overall study results and limits: As was reported, the classifier diagnosed cytomegalovirus status with high specificity and sensitivity.

A note on this clone: Antigen unknown.

Primers included in the PCR were 60 Vbeta and 13 Jbeta primers. Only in-frame clones appear in the TCRdb table, and some are missing; sequencing was by immunoSEQ multiplex PCR. The sample records roughly 180,000 clones, approximately 79% being singletons. V trimming: 0 bases; J trimming: 6 bases; junction bases outside the gene matches: 5. Per germline, CDR1 LGHNA and CDR2 YNFKEQ. The CDR3 has 14 residues. The chain is built from TRBV4-2 and TRBJ2-7; 7 nucleotides line up with TRBD2. Material: PBMCs. This TCR was recovered from a man between 50 and 59 years old in good health and CMV-seropositive. The CDR3 DNA reads TGTGCCAGCAGCCAAGATAAGGGAGGGGCCGAGCAGTACTTC. Encoded protein: CASSQDKGGAEQYF.